This T cell receptor (beta chain) was retrieved from a study of EBV T-cell therapy then PD-1 blockade in nasopharyngeal carcinoma (dated by TCRdb to the early 2020s). Genomic DNA was extracted from sorted cells using the Qiagen DNeasy Kit. TCR beta chain deep sequencing was performed on the immunoSEQ platform. The published analysis was carried out like this. Repertoire data analysis was performed with the immunoSEQ Analyzer software. This immuneACCESS table, as held by TCRdb, lists in-frame sequences with V and J called but not all clones. Of the missing ones, under half trace to an unresolved V gene in checked studies; the others have no known cause. V and J calls and clone size follow that table, whereas D and trimming were derived from the DNA. The sample has roughly 20,000 clones on record, approximately 88% of them singletons. The ten largest clones add up to around 30% of the sample. Interpreted using the paper, the treatment or condition label stands for: AdE1-LMPpoly-expanded autologous EBV-specific T-cell therapy followed by anti-PD-1 nivolumab.

From the cysteine up to the phenylalanine, the CDR3 has a length of 15 residues. Just CDR3 DNA is preserved here, 45 bases in frame from base 1. According to the germline V gene (reference sequence), CDR1 reads LGHDT and CDR2 reads YNNKEL. Trimming removed 1 base from V and 6 bases from J; the gene matches leave 7 bases unexplained. Regarding this clone: The antigen it recognizes is unknown. Base quality data are lacking; no much larger clone is found one base away.

The sequence links TRBV3-1 (or the pseudogene TRBV3-2) to TRBJ2-5, with 8 bases in between that match TRBD1. This TCR was sampled from a man in his forties with nasopharyngeal carcinoma. Sequencing used CD8+ T cells from blood, obtained at roughly day 34 from a patient whose treatment included autologous EBV-specific T cells and nivolumab. The CDR3 reads as follows: CASSQAWTGIKTQYF. The nucleotide sequence reads TGTGCCAGCAGCCAAGCGTGGACAGGGATTAAGACCCAGTACTTC.